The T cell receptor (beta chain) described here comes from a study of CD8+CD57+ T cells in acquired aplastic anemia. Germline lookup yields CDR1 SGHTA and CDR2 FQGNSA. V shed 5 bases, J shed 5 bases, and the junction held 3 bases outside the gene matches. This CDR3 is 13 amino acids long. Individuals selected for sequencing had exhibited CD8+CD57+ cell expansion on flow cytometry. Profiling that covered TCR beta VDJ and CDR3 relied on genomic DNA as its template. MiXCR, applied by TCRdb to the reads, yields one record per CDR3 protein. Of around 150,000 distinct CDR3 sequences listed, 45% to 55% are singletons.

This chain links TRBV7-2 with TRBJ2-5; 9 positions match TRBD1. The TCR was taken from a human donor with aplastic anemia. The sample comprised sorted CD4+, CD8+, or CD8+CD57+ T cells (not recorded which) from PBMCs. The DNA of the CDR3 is TGTGCCAGCAGCCCCGGGACAGGGGAGACCCAGTACTTC. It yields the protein CASSPGTGETQYF.